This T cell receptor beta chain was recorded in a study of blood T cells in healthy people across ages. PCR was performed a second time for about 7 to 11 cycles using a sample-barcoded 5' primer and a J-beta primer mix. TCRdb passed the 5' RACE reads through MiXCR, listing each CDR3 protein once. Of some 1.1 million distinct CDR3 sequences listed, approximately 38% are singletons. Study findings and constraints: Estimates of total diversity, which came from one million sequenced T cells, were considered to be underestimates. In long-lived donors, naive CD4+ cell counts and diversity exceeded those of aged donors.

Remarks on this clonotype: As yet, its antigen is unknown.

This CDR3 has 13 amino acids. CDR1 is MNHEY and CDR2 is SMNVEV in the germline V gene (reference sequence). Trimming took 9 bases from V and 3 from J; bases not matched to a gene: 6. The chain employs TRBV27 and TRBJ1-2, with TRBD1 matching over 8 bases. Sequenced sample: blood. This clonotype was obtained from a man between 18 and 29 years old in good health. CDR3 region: CASHPTGDYGYTF. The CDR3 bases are TGTGCCAGTCACCCGACAGGGGACTATGGCTACACCTTC.